What follows is one TCR beta chain and its context. Antigen: not known. Trimming took 4 bases from V and 8 from J, leaving 27 bases between them. The CDR3 is 17 residues long. The germline V gene has CDR1 SGDLS and CDR2 YYNGEE. The sample originates from a study of siplizumab effects on memory and regulatory T cells. Study observations and caveats: Naive T cells appeared more diverse than memory cells and seemed to be major alloresponse contributors. Alloreactive sequences traceable to unstimulated CD4+ memory cells declined significantly under siplizumab.

Sequenced by immunoSEQ multiplex PCR; TCRdb stores in-frame clones only, minus some. The sample lists about 100,000 clones, 90% to 95% seen once, with around 0.73% in the top ten. Sequencing was performed on Tregs sorted from blood. The chain combines TRBV9 with TRBJ1-2; tentative D call: TRBD1 (6 bases). The TCR comes from a human donor in good health. CDR3 sequence (DNA): TGTGCCAGCAGCCCGAGCCCAACAGGGAACCTGGCTGGCGGCTACACCTTC. It yields the protein CASSPSPTGNLAGGYTF.